Following are 5 T cell receptor beta chains from one sample sequenced in a study of molecular identifiers for immune sequencing clone quantification. TCRdb called the PCR reads again in MiXCR, with one record for every CDR3 protein. The table includes around 480,000 distinct CDR3 sequences, roughly a fifth detected once. Specimen: naive CD8+ T cells from blood, with Jurkat cell RNA spiked in. Subset described: FACS-sorted CD8+CD4-CCR7+CD45RA+ naive T cells. All receptors derive from a human donor in good health. Some libraries in this study had Jurkat cell RNA spiked in.

This clonotype occurred many times. The J gene is TRBJ2-7, the V gene TRBV6-5; possibly TRBD2 for D (6 bases). The CDR3 is 13 amino acids. Trimming pared 6 bases from V and 9 bases from J, leaving 18 bases between. Germline assignment: CDR1 MNHEY and CDR2 SVGAGI. CDR3 sequence reads: CASSSGLPGGQYF. CDR3 sequence (DNA): TGTGCCAGCAGCTCGGGACTGCCAGGTGGGCAGTACTTC.

The table lists this clonotype with many counts. In DNA form, the CDR3 reads TGCGCCAGCAGCTTAACAGGGGGCAGGGAGACCCAGTACTTC. Protein sequence: CASSLTGGRETQYF. The genes are TRBV5-1 and TRBJ2-5; TRBD1 matches at 9 bases. The CDR3 consists of 14 residues. Germline V lookup: CDR1 SGHRS, CDR2 YFSETQ. V was clipped by 2 bases and J by 5 bases; unmatched bases: 4.

This clonotype was seen repeatedly, ten times or more. The rearrangement joins TRBV19 to TRBJ2-3, with D perhaps given as TRBD1 or TRBD2 (5 bases each). V lost 3 bases, J lost 3 bases, and 13 bases lay in between. CDR1 is LNHDA and CDR2 is SQIVND in the germline V gene (reference sequence). This CDR3 region has 15 residues. The CDR3 DNA is TGTGCCAGTAGTATGGATCAGGGAGTAACAGATACGCAGTATTTT. It yields the protein CASSMDQGVTDTQYF.

This clonotype was counted between two and nine times. This chain joins TRBV7-6 and TRBJ2-7, with no clear D. The CDR3 loop spans 12 amino acids. CDR1 is SGHVS, CDR2 FNYEAQ, per germline. V shed 6 bases and J shed 6 bases, with 12 bases lying between them. The CDR3 nucleotides are TGTGCCAGCAGTGACCTTTCGCCCGAGCAGTACTTC. Its protein is CASSDLSPEQYF.

The chain couples TRBV11-2 to TRBJ2-1; D not resolved. The CDR3 length is 12 residues. Germline CDR1 and CDR2: SGHAT and FQNNGV. Trimming removed 5 bases at V and 6 bases at J, with 8 bases between. CDR3 amino acids: CASSPIFNEQFF. The CDR3 coding sequence is TGTGCCAGCAGCCCGATATTCAATGAGCAGTTCTTC.